What follows describes a single T cell receptor (beta chain). No antigen is known for it. Other DNA sequences within the sample encode an identical CDR3. The sample belongs to a study of cytomegalovirus exposure and HLA in healthy donors. Study in general: There were 300 to 400 genotyped donors. Of these, roughly 80% fell in the genetic ancestry cluster associated with self-reported Caucasian donors.

The PCR contained 60 Vbeta and 13 Jbeta primers. TCRdb's copy holds only in-frame clones and misses some; the assay was immunoSEQ multiplex PCR. Seen here are about 140,000 clones, around 72% observed once, and the top ten hold under 15%. This CDR3 is built from 15 residues. V trimming: 0 bases; J trimming: 10 bases; junction bases outside the gene matches: 6. Germline V gene lookup returns CDR1 MNHNY and CDR2 SVGAGI (reference sequence). Whole-study results and caveats: Researchers reported in a later analysis that a missense DCLRE1C variant was tied to TCR beta V- and J-gene trimming. The productive fraction for most TCR beta V segments was about 90% or about 30% in an earlier analysis. An apparent linkage of common viral pathogens to several of the most significant clusters emerged in a later analysis.

The TCR sequence derives from a human donor in good health. The sample was PBMCs. This sequence joins TRBV6-6 and TRBJ1-6; 7 bases map to TRBD1. The CDR3 here is CASSYSGRGQSPLHF. For the CDR3, the DNA is TGTGCCAGCAGTTACTCGGGGCGGGGACAGTCACCCCTCCACTTT.